These 24 T cell receptor beta chains came from one sample sequenced in a study of identical twins. TCRdb recomputed calls from the 5' RACE reads with MiXCR, one row per CDR3 protein. The repertoire consists of some 1,600,000 distinct CDR3 sequences, with under 35% occurring once and the leading ten covering about 0.27%. The sequencing input was cord blood. The receptors were sampled from a newborn girl in good health.

On this clonotype: The CDR3 end shows no conserved phenylalanine or tryptophan, and so a read error is likely. V usage is TRBV20-1 and J usage is TRBJ1-2, with 9 bases matching TRBD1. Germline V gene data show CDR1 as DFQATT and CDR2 as SNEGSKA (reference sequence). The CDR3 contains 15 residues. The CDR3 DNA is TGCAGTGCTCCCGGGACAGGGAGGCCGAACTATAGCTACACCTTA. Protein product: CSAPGTGRPNYSYTL.

On this clonotype itself: A much more abundant neighbour one base away suggests this may be a read error. The rearrangement links TRBV4-2 to TRBJ2-3, with D tentatively TRBD1 or TRBD2 (5 bases each). Germline V gene data show CDR1 as LGHNA and CDR2 as YNFKEQ. The germline V and J ends were trimmed by 4 bases and 4 bases, with 21 bases remaining between them. This CDR3 spans 17 amino acids. This chain's CDR3 is CASSPRKLGDSSDTQYF. For the CDR3, the DNA is TGTGCCAGCAGCCCCCGAAAGTTGGGGGATAGCTCAGATACGCAGTATTTT.

The chain recombines TRBV10-1 with TRBJ2-1; 9 nucleotides line up with TRBD1. Germline V gives CDR1 WNHNN, CDR2 SYGVQD (reference sequence). This CDR3 has 15 amino acids. The V and J ends lost 4 bases and 5 bases, in that order; junction bases with no gene match: 6. CDR3 nucleotide sequence: TGCGCCAGCAGTGCGCCCCGGGACAGGGACAATGAGCAGTTCTTC. It specifies CASSAPRDRDNEQFF.

This clonotype has just a few counts. The chain links TRBV5-1 to TRBJ2-7; D is possibly TRBD2 (5 bases). Germline CDR1 reads SGHRS; CDR2 reads YFSETQ. The V end was cut by 6 bases, the J end by 4 bases, with 20 bases between. The CDR3 runs to 15 residues. The chain's CDR3 is CASNVGPVRVYEQYF. The CDR3 nucleotides read TGCGCCAGCAACGTCGGACCCGTGAGGGTTTACGAGCAGTACTTC.

This clonotype was picked up a small number of times. The chain uses TRBV4-1 and TRBJ2-1; D might be TRBD1 or TRBD2, each matching 5 bases. Deletions cut 4 bases from V and 2 bases from J, with 12 bases between. Germline loops: CDR1 MGHRA, CDR2 YSYEKL. This CDR3 contains 15 residues. The CDR3 DNA reads as TGCGCCAGCAGCCTACTAGGGGACCCCTACAATGAGCAGTTCTTC. This sequence encodes CASSLLGDPYNEQFF.

The genes are TRBV11-1 and TRBJ1-1, with 7 bases lining up with TRBD1. This CDR3 contains 15 residues. J gave up 4 bases and V 2 bases, and 7 bases lay outside the gene matches. Germline V lookup: CDR1 SGHAT, CDR2 FQDESV (reference sequence). CDR3 protein: CASSLSRAGGTEAFF. The CDR3 DNA reads TGTGCCAGCAGCTTATCTCGGGCAGGGGGCACTGAAGCTTTCTTT.

This clonotype turned up a few times. The rearrangement joins TRBV29-1 to TRBJ2-5; 12 bases align to TRBD2. The CDR3 is 16 amino acids. CDR1 and CDR2 (germline): SQVTM, ANQGSEA. Trimming took 5 bases from V and 11 from J; bases not matched to a gene: 18. The CDR3 DNA reads TGCAGCGTTCGTAGGACTAGCGGGAAGGTAATGGATGAGCAGTACTTC. It yields the protein CSVRRTSGKVMDEQYF.

This clonotype has a handful of counts. This chain uses TRBV27 with TRBJ1-4, with D unclear. This CDR3 contains 13 residues. Trimming pared 3 bases from V and 7 bases from J, leaving 9 bases between. Looked up from germline, CDR1 is MNHEY and CDR2 is SMNVEV (reference sequence). This chain's CDR3 is CASSFVVGEKLFF. The CDR3 DNA is TGTGCCAGCAGTTTTGTGGTTGGTGAAAAACTGTTTTTT.

The chain uses TRBV15 and TRBJ2-1; D unclear. The CDR3 covers 15 residues. In germline, CDR1 is LNHNV, CDR2 YYDKDF (reference sequence). The V gene lost 3 bases and the J gene lost 2 bases, with 11 bases spanning the gap. CDR3: CATSRNGRAYNEQFF. CDR3 nucleotide sequence: TGTGCCACCAGCAGGAACGGTAGGGCCTACAATGAGCAGTTCTTC. Based on the CDR3 plus reference TRBV15 and TRBJ2-1, the full variable domain is DAMVIQNPRYQVTQFGKPVTLSCSQTLNHNVMYWYQQKSSQAPKLLFHYYDKDFNNEADTPDNFQSRRPNTSFCFLDIRSPGLGDTAMYLCATSRNGRAYNEQFFGPGTRLTVL.

This chain uses TRBV28 with TRBJ2-5; 11 positions agree with TRBD2. V lost 7 bases, J lost 11 bases, and 15 bases stayed unmatched. This CDR3 contains 15 residues. Germline V CDR1 and CDR2: MDHEN, SYDVKM. The CDR3 spells CASNLGLAGANEQYF. The DNA of the CDR3 is TGTGCCAGCAACCTCGGACTAGCGGGTGCCAATGAGCAGTACTTC.

The chain couples TRBV4-1 to TRBJ2-1; D gene ambiguous. Germline CDR1 reads MGHRA; CDR2 reads YSYEKL. V was clipped by 3 bases and J by 7 bases, with 7 bases between them. The CDR3 contains 12 residues. The CDR3 is CASSHVRNEQFF. The CDR3 DNA reads TGCGCCAGCAGCCATGTCCGGAATGAGCAGTTCTTC.

This clonotype was found a few times. The chain has TRBV5-1 and TRBJ2-5; D not resolved. Germline values: CDR1 SGHRS, CDR2 YFSETQ. The CDR3 spans 12 residues. Trimming stripped 9 bases from V and 12 bases from J, with 21 bases between. DNA of the CDR3: TGCGCCACCCAGAAGGACGGTGACCCTGAGTACTTC. Protein: CATQKDGDPEYF.

This clonotype has a count of ten or more. The chain recombines TRBV5-1 with TRBJ2-4, with 7 positions matching TRBD2. Germline V gene sequence: CDR1 SGHRS, CDR2 YFSETQ. The CDR3 spans 15 residues. V shed 0 bases and J 8 bases; nucleotides not matched to a gene: 8. As DNA, the CDR3 is TGCGCCAGCAGCTTGGAGGTAGCGGGTAGAGACATTCAGTACTTC. It encodes CASSLEVAGRDIQYF.

This chain connects TRBV11-2 to TRBJ1-2; TRBD1 matches 7 bases. After removal of 1 base from V and 3 bases from J, the junction contained 2 bases not matched to a gene. This CDR3 is built from 14 residues. Germline lookup yields CDR1 SGHAT and CDR2 FQNNGV. The CDR3 region is CASSLGQGHYGYTF. The CDR3 DNA is TGTGCCAGCAGCTTAGGACAGGGCCACTATGGCTACACCTTC.

The chain uses TRBV10-3 and TRBJ1-2; 7 bases match TRBD1. Losses at the gene ends were 2 bases for V and 6 bases for J; bases not matched to a gene: 6. Germline loops: CDR1 ENHRY, CDR2 SYGVKD. The CDR3 runs 14 residues. CDR3 nucleotides: TGTGCCATCAGTGAGAACGCCGGGACAGATGGCTACACCTTC. Its protein is CAISENAGTDGYTF.

This clonotype was seen a few times. The junction departs from the called germline gene at one end, perhaps through a read error. The chain is built from TRBV12-3 or TRBV12-4 and TRBJ2-3; D is possibly TRBD2 (6 bases). The CDR3 consists of 14 residues. The CDR3 loop is CASSLRLDTDTQYF. The CDR3 bases are TGCGCCAGCAGCTTACGACTAGACACAGATACGCAGTATTTT.

This clonotype occurred a few times. The J gene is TRBJ2-3, the V gene TRBV11-2; TRBD2 might be the D (7 bases). CDR3 size: 15 residues. Trimming stripped 0 bases from V and 5 bases from J, with 12 bases between. Germline CDR1 reads SGHAT; CDR2 reads FQNNGV. The CDR3: CASSLDGLGGDTQYF. Here the CDR3 DNA reads TGTGCCAGCAGCTTAGACGGACTAGGGGGAGATACGCAGTATTTT.

The sample holds many counts of this clonotype. The chain uses TRBV21-1 and TRBJ2-7; TRBD1, the table's D call, was not compared with the DNA. TRBV21-1 is given as a pseudogene. The CDR3 is made up of 14 amino acids. DNA of the CDR3: TGTGCCAGCAGCCCACCGGGACACTCCTACGAGCAGTACTTC. Amino acid sequence: CASSPPGHSYEQYF.

The table lists this clonotype with a few counts. The chain recombines TRBV5-1 with TRBJ2-1; TRBD2 might be the D (6 bases). V gave up 4 bases and J gave up 0 bases, with 11 bases separating them. This CDR3 has 15 residues. In germline, CDR1 is SGHRS, CDR2 YFSETQ. Here the CDR3 DNA reads TGCGCCAGCAGCAGCCTCGGGGGCTCCTACAATGAGCAGTTCTTC. Translated: CASSSLGGSYNEQFF.

The rearrangement uses TRBV10-3 and TRBJ1-5; weak D call: TRBD1 (6 bases). The CDR3 has 13 amino acids. V was shortened by 3 bases and J by 7 bases, with 10 bases between the two germline ends. The germline V gene has CDR1 ENHRY and CDR2 SYGVKD. Here the CDR3 DNA reads TGTGCCATCAGTGACAAGGGGGACCAGCCCCAGCATTTT. Translating it yields CAISDKGDQPQHF.

The rearrangement joins TRBV4-2 to TRBJ1-2, with 8 bases lining up with TRBD1. Germline-derived CDR1 and CDR2 are LGHNA and YNFKEQ. This CDR3 comprises 15 residues. V dropped 3 bases and J dropped 6; count of bases not matched to a gene: 9. The CDR3 loop is CASSHKDREYNGYTF. The CDR3 DNA reads TGTGCCAGCAGCCATAAGGACAGGGAGTATAATGGCTACACCTTC.

The rearrangement links TRBV2 to TRBJ2-1; 8 bases are a match to TRBD1. The J segment lost 12 bases and the V segment lost 6 bases, leaving 7 bases of the junction unmatched. Germline CDR1 SNHLY, CDR2 FYNNEI. The CDR3 runs 12 residues. CDR3 sequence: CASSGQGATQFF. DNA of the CDR3: TGTGCCAGCAGCGGTCAGGGGGCGACGCAGTTCTTC.

This clonotype has only a few counts. This sequence joins TRBV10-3 and TRBJ2-1; TRBD1 aligns across 10 bases. The CDR3 consists of 15 residues. CDR1 and CDR2 from the germline V gene are ENHRY and SYGVKD. J gave up 6 bases and V 0 bases, and 2 bases lay outside the gene matches. DNA of the CDR3: TGTGCCATCAGTGAGTCGGGGACAGGGGTCAATGAGCAGTTCTTC. This translates into CAISESGTGVNEQFF.

This clonotype was seen only once. The V gene is TRBV24-1, the J gene TRBJ2-1, with D possibly matching TRBD1 (5 bases). V lost 1 base and J lost 7, with 13 bases in between. Germline V gives CDR1 KGHDR, CDR2 SFDVKD. The CDR3 is 15 amino acids. DNA for the CDR3: TGTGCCACCAGTGATTTCGCGCAGGGAAGGAATGAGCAGTTCTTC. Protein: CATSDFAQGRNEQFF.